A single sample is the source of the 16 T cell receptor beta chains below, sequenced in a study. TCRdb analysed the RT-PCR reads with MiXCR anew, one entry per CDR3 protein. The repertoire holds about 700,000 distinct CDR3 sequences, with over 12% as singletons. The sample comprised memory CD4+ T cells from blood. These receptors were obtained from a female donor in good health, serving as a healthy control.

This clonotype was detected a few times. This chain uses TRBV20-1 with TRBJ2-1; TRBD2 matches at 13 bases. CDR3 size: 13 residues. The ends lost 8 bases at V and 8 bases at J; junction bases unmatched: 6. Germline CDR1 reads DFQATT; CDR2 reads SNEGSKA (reference sequence). CDR3 nucleotides: TGCAGTTCCGGACTAGCGGGAGAAGATGAGCAGTTCTTC. The encoded protein is CSSGLAGEDEQFF.

The J gene is TRBJ2-7, the V gene TRBV7-2, with 7 nucleotides matching TRBD2. The CDR3 loop spans 14 amino acids. V shed 2 bases, J shed 2 bases, and the junction held 3 bases outside the gene matches. Germline V gene lookup returns CDR1 SGHTA and CDR2 FQGNSA. Here the CDR3 DNA reads TGTGCCAGCAGCTTACGACTAGCCGCCTACGAGCAGTACTTC. Translated: CASSLRLAAYEQYF.

This clonotype was recorded a few times. A much more abundant neighbour one base away suggests this may be a read error. V is TRBV7-9 and J is TRBJ1-6; 7 bases match TRBD1. The germline V gene encodes CDR1 SEHNR and CDR2 FQNEAQ (reference sequence). V was clipped by 2 bases and J by 10 bases; unmatched bases: 2. This CDR3 is 13 amino acids long. The CDR3 DNA reads as TGTGCCAGCAGCTTAACAGGGGAATCACCCCTCCACTTT. The encoded protein is CASSLTGESPLHF.

The V and J genes are TRBV6-5 and TRBJ2-6; D gene ambiguous. Germline values: CDR1 MNHEY, CDR2 SVGAGI. The CDR3 sequence is 14 residues long. Trimming stripped 6 bases from V and 2 bases from J, with 8 bases between. In DNA, the CDR3 is TGTGCCAGCAGACCGGGCCCTGGGGCCAACGTCCTGACTTTC. Translation gives CASRPGPGANVLTF.

This clonotype has only a few counts. The chain links TRBV28 to TRBJ2-7; TRBD2 agrees at 14 bases. V was pared by 2 bases and J by 11 bases, with 8 bases of the junction left unmatched. Per the germline V gene, CDR1 is MDHEN and CDR2 is SYDVKM. The CDR3 has 15 amino acids. CDR3 sequence: CASSLLPGLAGVKYF. Here the CDR3 DNA reads TGTGCCAGCAGTTTACTTCCGGGACTAGCGGGAGTTAAGTACTTC.

The chain is built from TRBV5-1 and TRBJ2-3, with a weak D call TRBD2 (6 bases). V lost 4 bases, J lost 0 bases, and 15 bases lay in between. The CDR3 length is 16 residues. Germline lookup yields CDR1 SGHRS and CDR2 YFSETQ. The DNA of the CDR3 is TGCGCCAGCAGCCCACCACTAGCCCAAAGCACAGATACGCAGTATTTT. This codes for CASSPPLAQSTDTQYF.

The chain recombines TRBV20-1 with TRBJ1-1, with D possibly matching TRBD1 (5 bases). This CDR3 has 18 amino acids. Germline V gene lookup returns CDR1 DFQATT and CDR2 SNEGSKA (reference sequence). Between the trimmed V and J ends, which lost 5 bases and 3 bases, there was a span of 28 bases. CDR3 residues: CSAWSSGQGRYRYTEAFF. For the CDR3, the DNA is TGCAGTGCTTGGAGCAGTGGGCAGGGCAGGTATCGATACACTGAAGCTTTCTTT.

This clonotype was counted between two and nine times. The chain couples TRBV20-1 to TRBJ2-1; D not certain. Germline-derived CDR1 and CDR2 are DFQATT and SNEGSKA (reference sequence). CDR3 length: 13 amino acids. V was shortened by 3 bases and J by 4 bases, with 10 bases between the two germline ends. CDR3 amino acids: CSASPRSYNEQFF. DNA for the CDR3: TGCAGTGCTAGCCCCAGGTCTTACAATGAGCAGTTCTTC.

DNA of the CDR3: TGTGCCATCGCGGAAGGGGGGTTCAAGAACACTGAAGCTTTCTTT. It encodes CAIAEGGFKNTEAFF. The chain joins TRBV7-2 to TRBJ1-1; a possible D gene is TRBD1 (6 bases). The CDR3 is made up of 15 amino acids. Germline assignment: CDR1 SGHTA and CDR2 FQGNSA. With 10 bases removed from V and 1 base from J, the gap between germline ends came to 19 bases.

The chain recombines TRBV25-1 with TRBJ1-5, with a possible D match to TRBD1 (6 bases). The CDR3 length is 13 residues. Germline lookup yields CDR1 MGHDK and CDR2 SYGVNS. Trimming shortened V by 6 bases and J by 5 bases, and 11 bases separated the two germline ends. The CDR3 region is CASRGGGDQPQHF. CDR3 DNA: TGTGCCAGCAGGGGGGGGGGCGATCAGCCCCAGCATTTT.

The J gene is TRBJ2-3, the V gene TRBV5-4; TRBD2 aligns across 9 bases. With 6 bases clipped from V and 3 bases from J, the junction kept 8 bases outside the gene matches. The CDR3 totals 15 residues. In germline, CDR1 is SGHNT, CDR2 YYREEE (reference sequence). The chain's CDR3 is CASNPGGRGTDTQYF. For the CDR3, the DNA is TGTGCCAGCAACCCAGGCGGGAGGGGGACAGATACGCAGTATTTT.

At least ten counts were recorded for this clonotype. This rearrangement joins TRBV24-1 to TRBJ2-1; 12 nucleotides agree with TRBD2. Unmatched junction bases numbered 4, after V lost 5 bases and J lost 3 bases. The CDR3 totals 16 residues. The V gene's germline CDR1 is KGHDR and CDR2 SFDVKD. The CDR3 protein is CATSVTSGSIYNEQFF. The CDR3 nucleotides are TGTGCCACCAGTGTGACTAGCGGGAGTATCTACAATGAGCAGTTCTTC.

This clonotype was counted at least ten times. This sequence joins TRBV5-1 and TRBJ1-2; D is ambiguous. This CDR3 is 13 amino acids long. From germline, CDR1 is SGHRS and CDR2 YFSETQ. Trimming left V 0 bases short and J 4 bases short, with 7 bases between. The CDR3: CASSLVAAYGYTF. The CDR3 nucleotides are TGCGCCAGCAGCTTGGTGGCAGCCTATGGCTACACCTTC. Supplemented by reference TRBV5-1 and TRBJ1-2, the full variable domain reads KAGVTQTPRYLIKTRGQQVTLSCSPISGHRSVSWYQQTPGQGLQFLFEYFSETQRNKGNFPGRFSGRQFSNSRSEMNVSTLELGDSALYLCASSLVAAYGYTFGSGTRLTVV.

This clonotype was counted between two and nine times. This chain uses TRBV7-8 with TRBJ2-1; TRBD2 matches at 8 bases. CDR1 is SGHVS and CDR2 is FQNEAQ in the germline V gene. This CDR3 spans 15 amino acids. Germline trimming cut 5 bases from V and 7 bases from J; bases unmatched to any gene: 10. CDR3 loop: CASSVQPGGRNEQFF. CDR3 nucleotides: TGTGCCAGCAGCGTACAGCCGGGAGGGAGGAATGAGCAGTTCTTC.

The chain is built from TRBV30 and TRBJ2-5; the D gene is possibly TRBD2 (5 bases). Trimming removed 1 base at V and 3 bases at J, with 9 bases between. Germline V gives CDR1 GTSNPN, CDR2 SVGIG (reference sequence). The CDR3 spans 13 residues. The CDR3 here is CAWSGGSEETQYF. The CDR3 region has the DNA TGTGCCTGGAGTGGTGGGAGTGAAGAGACCCAGTACTTC.

The rearrangement joins TRBV7-2 to TRBJ1-5; D remains ambiguous. This CDR3 has 15 amino acids. Germline V CDR1 and CDR2: SGHTA, FQGNSA. Between the trimmed V and J ends, which lost 5 bases and 3 bases, there was a span of 14 bases. Here the CDR3 reads CASSPGSTVNQPQHF. CDR3 nucleotides: TGTGCCAGCAGCCCCGGCTCCACCGTCAATCAGCCCCAGCATTTT.